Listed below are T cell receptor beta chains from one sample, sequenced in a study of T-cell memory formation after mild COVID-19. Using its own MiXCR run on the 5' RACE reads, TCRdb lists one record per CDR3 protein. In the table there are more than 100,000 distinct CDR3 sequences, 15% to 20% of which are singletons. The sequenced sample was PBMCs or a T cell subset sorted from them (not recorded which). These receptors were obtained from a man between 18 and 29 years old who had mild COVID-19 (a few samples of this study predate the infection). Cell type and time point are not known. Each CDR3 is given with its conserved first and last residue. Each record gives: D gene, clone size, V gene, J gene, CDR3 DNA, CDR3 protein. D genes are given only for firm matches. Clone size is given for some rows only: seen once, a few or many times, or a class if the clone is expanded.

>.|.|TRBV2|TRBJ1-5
TGTGCCAGCAGTGCAGGGGCGGGAGGCAATCAGCCCCAGCATTTT
CASSAGAGGNQPQHF
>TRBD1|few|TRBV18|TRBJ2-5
TGTGCCAGCTCACCAAGTGGACAGGGGGCCGCGACCCAGTACTTC
CASSPSGQGAATQYF
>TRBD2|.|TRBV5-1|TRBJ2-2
TGCGCCAGCACGTCTAGCGGGGTGGGCACCGGGGAGCTGTTTTTT
CASTSSGVGTGELFF
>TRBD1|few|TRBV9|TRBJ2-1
TGTGCCAGCAGCGTGGACAGGGCTAATGAGCAGTTCTTC
CASSVDRANEQFF
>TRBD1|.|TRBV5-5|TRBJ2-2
TGTGCCAGCAGCTTGGAGGGGGCTCACACCGGGGAGCTGTTTTTT
CASSLEGAHTGELFF
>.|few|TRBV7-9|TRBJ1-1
TGTGCCAGCAGCTGGTGGACAGCGGAAACTGAAGCTTTCTTT
CASSWWTAETEAFF
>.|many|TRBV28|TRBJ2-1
TGTGCCCTGCTGGCGTCGGGGGCCTCCTACAATGAGCAGTTCTTC
CALLASGASYNEQFF
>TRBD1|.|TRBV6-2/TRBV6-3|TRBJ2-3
TGTGCCAGCAGTGATCAGGGGGCGAGCACAGATACGCAGTATTTT
CASSDQGASTDTQYF
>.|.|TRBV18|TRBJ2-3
TGTGCCAGCTCACCATCGACCTACACAGATACGCAGTATTTT
CASSPSTYTDTQYF
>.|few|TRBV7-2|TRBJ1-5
TGTGCCAGCAGCTCACAGGGCAATCAGCCCCAGCATTTT
CASSSQGNQPQHF
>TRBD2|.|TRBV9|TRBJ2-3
TGTGCCAGCAGCGATGGGACTAGGGGAGATACGCAGTATTTT
CASSDGTRGDTQYF
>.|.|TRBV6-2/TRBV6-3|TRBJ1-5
TGTGCCAGCAACCAGGGAAGTAGGGATCAGCCCCAGCATTTT
CASNQGSRDQPQHF
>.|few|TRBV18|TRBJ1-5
TGTGCCAGCTCACCGGGGACCCCAGGGAGTCAGCCCCAGCATTTT
CASSPGTPGSQPQHF
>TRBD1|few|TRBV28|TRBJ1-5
TGTGCCAGCAGTAGACAGGGTAACAATCAGCCCCAGCATTTT
CASSRQGNNQPQHF
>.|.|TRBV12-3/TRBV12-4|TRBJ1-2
TGTGCCAGCACCCGAGGGTCGGGAGCTAACTATGGCTACACCTTC
CASTRGSGANYGYTF
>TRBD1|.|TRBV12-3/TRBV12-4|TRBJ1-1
TGTGCCAGCAGGGTGGGACAGGGGTTAGGGGCTTTCTTT
CASRVGQGLGAFF
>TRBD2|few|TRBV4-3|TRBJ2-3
TGCGCCAGCAGCCGTGGGAGCGGGGGGGCCCGTGATACGCAGTATTTT
CASSRGSGGARDTQYF
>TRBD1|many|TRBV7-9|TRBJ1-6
TGTGCCAGCAGCCGGGCAGGGGGTCGGGATTCACCCCTCCACTTT
CASSRAGGRDSPLHF
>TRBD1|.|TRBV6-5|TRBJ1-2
TGTGCCAGCAGTTACTCTTCGACAGGGGGGGTCGGCACCTTC
CASSYSSTGGVGTF
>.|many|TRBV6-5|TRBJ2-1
TGTGCCGTAGGGAGGGGGACGAACTACAATGAGCAGTTCTTC
CAVGRGTNYNEQFF
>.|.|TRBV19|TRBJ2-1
TGTGCCAGTAGTATACGACTGAACAATGAGCAGTTCTTC
CASSIRLNNEQFF
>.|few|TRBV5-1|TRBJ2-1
TGCGCCAGCAGCCCTGGACCGTCGGAGAAGCAGTTCTTC
CASSPGPSEKQFF
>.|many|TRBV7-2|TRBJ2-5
TGTGCCAGCAGCTTGGGGGAAGAGACCCAGTACTTC
CASSLGEETQYF
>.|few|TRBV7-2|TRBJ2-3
TGTGCCAGCGCCAGGAGGGTCCCAGATACGCAGTATTTT
CASARRVPDTQYF
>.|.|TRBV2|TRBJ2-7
TGTGCCAGCAGGACAGGGACTAGATCGTACTTC
CASRTGTRSYF
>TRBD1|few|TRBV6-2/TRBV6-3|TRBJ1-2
TGTGCCAGCACCCTTTTATGGGACAGCTGGATATCAGGGGCGCGTCACTATGGCTACACCTTC
CASTLLWDSWISGARHYGYTF
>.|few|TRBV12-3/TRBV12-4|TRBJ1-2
TGTGCCAGCAGTTTAGGGGTTCGGTACTATGGCTACACCTTC
CASSLGVRYYGYTF
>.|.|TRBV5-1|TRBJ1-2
TGCGCCAGCAGCTTGATGCCGGATCCGGTCTATGGCTACACCTTC
CASSLMPDPVYGYTF
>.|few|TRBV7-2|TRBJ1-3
TGTGCCAGCAGCCATGGGCGTATAAACACCATATATTTT
CASSHGRINTIYF
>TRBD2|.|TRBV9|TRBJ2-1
TGTGCCAGCGCCCGGGGACTAGCGTTCTACAATGAGCAGTTCTTC
CASARGLAFYNEQFF
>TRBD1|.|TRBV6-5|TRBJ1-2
TGTGCCAGCAGTTACGACAGGGGGAGTTACTATGGCTACACCTTC
CASSYDRGSYYGYTF
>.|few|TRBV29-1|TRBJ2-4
TGCAGCGTTGCCGGGCGAGCCAAAAACATTCAGTACTTC
CSVAGRAKNIQYF
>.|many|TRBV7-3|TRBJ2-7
TGTGCCAGCAGCTTAAATCCGGCGCGAATCTACGAGCAGTACTTC
CASSLNPARIYEQYF
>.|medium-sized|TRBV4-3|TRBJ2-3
TGCGCCAGCAGCCAAGATTGGGACGGCGGAGGCACAGATACGCAGTATTTT
CASSQDWDGGGTDTQYF
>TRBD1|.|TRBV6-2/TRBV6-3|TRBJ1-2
TGTGCCAGCAGTTACTCTACAGGGGGCCTGCGTGGCTACACCTTC
CASSYSTGGLRGYTF
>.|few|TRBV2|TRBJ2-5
TGTGCCAGCAAAAGGAACGAAGAGACCCAGTACTTC
CASKRNEETQYF
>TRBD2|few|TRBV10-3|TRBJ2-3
TGTGCCATCAGTGAAGCCTTCTCCGGGACTAGCGGGGCGATCACAGATACGCAGTATTTT
CAISEAFSGTSGAITDTQYF
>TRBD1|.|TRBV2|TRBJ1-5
TGTGCCAGCAGTACAGGGGGTTATCAGCCCCAGCATTTT
CASSTGGYQPQHF
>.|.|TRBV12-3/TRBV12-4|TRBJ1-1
TGTGCCAGCAGCCACAAACAGGGTAACACTGAAGCTTTCTTT
CASSHKQGNTEAFF
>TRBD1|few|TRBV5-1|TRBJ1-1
TGCGCCAGCAGCCCACAGGGGGCAGGGAACACTGAAGCTTTCTTT
CASSPQGAGNTEAFF
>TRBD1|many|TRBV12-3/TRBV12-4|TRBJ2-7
TGTGCCAGCAGGGGACAGGTATACGAGCAGTACTTC
CASRGQVYEQYF
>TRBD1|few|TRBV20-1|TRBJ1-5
TGCAGTGCTGGCAGGGGGGCAGATCAGCCCCAGCATTTT
CSAGRGADQPQHF
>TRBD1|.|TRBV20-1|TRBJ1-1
TGCAGTGCTAGACAAGGGGGCAGTGTAAACACTGAAGCTTTCTTT
CSARQGGSVNTEAFF
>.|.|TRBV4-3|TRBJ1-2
TGCGCCAGCAGCCAAGATCCCCCGGGGGCAAATTATGGCTACACCTTC
CASSQDPPGANYGYTF
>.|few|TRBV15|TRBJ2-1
TGTGCCACCAGCAGAGAAGGGCGGGTCCTCTACAATGAGCAGTTCTTC
CATSREGRVLYNEQFF
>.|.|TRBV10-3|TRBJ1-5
TGTGCCATCAGTGAGTATGGGTCAGGGGATGGTCAGCCCCAGCATTTT
CAISEYGSGDGQPQHF
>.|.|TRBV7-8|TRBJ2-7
TGTGCCAGCAGCTTCGGTATAGGGACATCTAAGTCCTACGAGCAGTACTTC
CASSFGIGTSKSYEQYF
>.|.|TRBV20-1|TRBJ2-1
TGCAGTGCCTCCCGAGGGGCTATCTCCTACAATGAGCAGTTCTTC
CSASRGAISYNEQFF
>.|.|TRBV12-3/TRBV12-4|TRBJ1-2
TGTGCCAGCAGTTTTTTAGGGGGAGACGGCTACACCTTC
CASSFLGGDGYTF
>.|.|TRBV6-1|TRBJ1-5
TGTGCCAGCAGTGAAGGGTACAATCAGCCCCAGCATTTT
CASSEGYNQPQHF
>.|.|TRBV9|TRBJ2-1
TGTGCCAGCAGCGTAGTACCCCAGCAGAATGAGCAGTTCTTC
CASSVVPQQNEQFF
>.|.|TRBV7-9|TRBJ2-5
TGTGCCAGCAATAGGGGCCCAGAAGAGACCCAGTACTTC
CASNRGPEETQYF
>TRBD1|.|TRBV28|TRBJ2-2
TGTGCCAGCAGTCTTAACAGGGGGCGAAGCGGGGAGCTGTTTTTT
CASSLNRGRSGELFF
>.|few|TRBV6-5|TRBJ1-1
TGTGCCAGCAGCACGAAACTGGACTATAAGAGGGACACTGAAGCTTTCTTT
CASSTKLDYKRDTEAFF
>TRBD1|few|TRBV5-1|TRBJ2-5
TGCGCCAGCAGCTCGGAGGACAGGCTTAAACAGTACTTC
CASSSEDRLKQYF
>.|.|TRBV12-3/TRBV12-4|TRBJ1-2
TGTGCCACCAGAAGGGTTAGCTATGGCTACACCTTC
CATRRVSYGYTF
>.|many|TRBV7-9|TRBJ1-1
TGTGCCAGCAGCTTACAGGGGAGAACTGAAGCTTTCTTT
CASSLQGRTEAFF
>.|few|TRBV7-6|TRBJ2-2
TGTGCCAGCAGATCGGACAGGAACACCGGGGAGCTGTTTTTT
CASRSDRNTGELFF